The clone carrying this T cell receptor beta chain was recorded at least ten times. This sample was taken from a study of T cells in Graves' hyperthyroidism and ophthalmopathy. Trimming cost V 0 bases and J 3 bases, with 11 bases left between them. The CDR3 totals 14 residues. Germline V lookup: CDR1 DFQATT, CDR2 SNEGSKA (reference sequence). Template material for amplifying TCR beta CDR3 regions consisted of RNA transcripts. Using the HTBI primer set, a first-round RT-PCR was run on the TCR CDR3. Using its own MiXCR run on the multiplex PCR reads, TCRdb lists one record per CDR3 protein. This sample has 400,000 to 500,000 distinct CDR3 sequences, with around an eighth found just once. Each diagnosis was grounded in clinical symptoms, serum thyroxine and TRAb, thyroid ultrasound, and orbital computed tomography.

V usage is TRBV20-1 and J usage is TRBJ1-1; D possibly corresponds to TRBD1 (6 bases). Sequenced sample: blood. The receptor was isolated from a woman younger than 30 with Graves' hyperthyroidism. Written as DNA, the CDR3 is TGCAGTGCTAGAGATTCAGGGGTAGACACTGAAGCTTTCTTT. It yields the protein CSARDSGVDTEAFF.